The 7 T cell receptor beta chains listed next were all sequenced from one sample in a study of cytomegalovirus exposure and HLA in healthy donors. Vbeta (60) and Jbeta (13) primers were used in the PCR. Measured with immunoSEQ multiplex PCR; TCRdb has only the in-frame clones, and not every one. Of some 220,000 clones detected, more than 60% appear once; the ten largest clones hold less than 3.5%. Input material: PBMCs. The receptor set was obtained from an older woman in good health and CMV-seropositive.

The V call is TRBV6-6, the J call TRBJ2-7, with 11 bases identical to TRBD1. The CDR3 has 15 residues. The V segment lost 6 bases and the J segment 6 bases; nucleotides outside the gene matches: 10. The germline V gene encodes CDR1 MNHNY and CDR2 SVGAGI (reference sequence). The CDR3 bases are TGTGCCAGCAGGGGTGGACAGGGGGCTTTCGGCGAGCAGTACTTC. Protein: CASRGGQGAFGEQYF.

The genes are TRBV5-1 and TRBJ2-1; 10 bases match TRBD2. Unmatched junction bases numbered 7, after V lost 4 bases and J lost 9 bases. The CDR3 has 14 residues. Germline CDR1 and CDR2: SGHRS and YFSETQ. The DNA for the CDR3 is TGCGCCAGCAGCCTGGGACTAGCGATACTTGAGCAGTTCTTC. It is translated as CASSLGLAILEQFF. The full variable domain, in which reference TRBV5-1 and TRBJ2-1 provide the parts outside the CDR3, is KAGVTQTPRYLIKTRGQQVTLSCSPISGHRSVSWYQQTPGQGLQFLFEYFSETQRNKGNFPGRFSGRQFSNSRSEMNVSTLELGDSALYLCASSLGLAILEQFFGPGTRLTVL.

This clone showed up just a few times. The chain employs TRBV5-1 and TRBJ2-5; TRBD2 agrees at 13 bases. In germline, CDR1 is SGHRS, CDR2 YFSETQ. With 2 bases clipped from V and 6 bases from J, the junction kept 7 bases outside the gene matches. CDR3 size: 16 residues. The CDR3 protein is CASSFYGTSGDQTQYF. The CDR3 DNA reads TGCGCCAGCAGCTTTTACGGGACTAGCGGGGACCAGACCCAGTACTTC.

CDR3 sequence (DNA): TGCGCCAGCACCAGGACAGATATACAAGAGACCCAGTACTTC. Residues: CASTRTDIQETQYF. The V gene is TRBV5-1, the J gene TRBJ2-5; tentatively, D is TRBD1 (6 bases). V was trimmed by 6 bases and J by 2 bases, leaving 14 bases between them. The germline V gene encodes CDR1 SGHRS and CDR2 YFSETQ. This CDR3 has 14 residues.

CDR3 bases: TGTGCCAGCAGCAATTGGTGGGCAGGGGTCTCACCCCTCCACTTT. Translated, it gives CASSNWWAGVSPLHF. V gene TRBV21-1 combines with J gene TRBJ1-6; the D call in the table, TRBD1, was not verified against the DNA. TRBV21-1 is labeled a pseudogene. This CDR3 is 15 amino acids long.

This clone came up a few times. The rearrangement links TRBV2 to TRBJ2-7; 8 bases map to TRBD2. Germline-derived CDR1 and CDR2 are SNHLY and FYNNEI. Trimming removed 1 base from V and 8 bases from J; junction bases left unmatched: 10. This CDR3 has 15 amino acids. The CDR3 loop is CASSEGAGGTTKQYF. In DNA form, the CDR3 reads TGTGCCAGCAGTGAAGGGGCGGGAGGTACTACGAAGCAGTACTTC.

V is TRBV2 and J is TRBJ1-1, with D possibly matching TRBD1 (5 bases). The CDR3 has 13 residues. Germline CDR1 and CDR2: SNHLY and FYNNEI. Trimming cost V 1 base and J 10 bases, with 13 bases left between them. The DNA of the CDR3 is TGTGCCAGCAGTGAAGTTGGGGTCGGGGGAGCTTTCTTT. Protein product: CASSEVGVGGAFF.